Listed below are T cell receptor beta chains from one sample, sequenced in a study of metastatic and nonmetastatic thyroid tumors. TCRdb re-processed the PCR reads through MiXCR. The repertoire holds about 16,000 clones, with about 13% as singletons. Sequencing was done on a sample of blood. These receptors originate from a female donor with papillary thyroid cancer or a benign thyroid nodule (not recorded which). Some clones in this sample may be carry-over from other donors' samples. The CDR3 runs from the conserved cysteine through the conserved F or W. D genes are given only for firm matches. Expanded clones are given a class, and other clones once, few, many or no size at all.

D,size,V,J,CDR3,DNA
-,many,TRBV2,TRBJ1-1,CASSAGAYTEAFF,TGTGCCAGCAGTGCAGGGGCTTACACTGAAGCTTTCTTT
-,-,TRBV10-3,TRBJ2-1,CAISDTIISYNEQFF,TGTGCCATCAGTGACACTATAATCTCGTACAATGAGCAGTTCTTC
TRBD2,few,TRBV6-1,TRBJ2-1,CASSLAGDEQFF,TGTGCCAGCAGTTTAGCGGGAGATGAGCAGTTCTTC
-,few,TRBV6-5,TRBJ2-1,CASSSPRNRRAYNEQFF,TGTGCCAGCAGTTCCCCCCGGAACCGGCGGGCCTACAATGAGCAGTTCTTC
-,-,TRBV28,TRBJ2-7,CARMQGFGPSYEQYF,TGTGCCAGAATGCAAGGGTTCGGCCCCTCCTACGAGCAGTACTTC
-,few,TRBV6-1,TRBJ2-6,CAISGVEGRGSGANVLTF,TGTGCCATCAGTGGGGTGGAGGGCCGGGGCTCCGGGGCCAACGTCCTGACTTTC
-,few,TRBV6-2/TRBV6-3,TRBJ2-5,CASSPTRKANRAQETQYF,TGTGCCAGCAGCCCCACCCGAAAGGCCAATAGGGCCCAAGAGACACAGTACTTC
-,-,TRBV5-1,TRBJ1-2,CASSPSFEDWYCYTF,TGCGCCAGCAGCCCCTCGTTTGAGGATTGGTATTGCTACACCTTC
TRBD1,many,TRBV19,TRBJ1-1,CASTPGQLNTEAFF,TGTGCCAGTACCCCGGGACAGTTGAACACTGAAGCTTTCTTT
-,-,TRBV6-1,TRBJ2-1,CASIPPFGGPFHEQFF,TGCGCCAGCATACCACCCTTCGGGGGGCCCTTCCATGAGCAGTTCTTC
TRBD1,many,TRBV7-2,TRBJ1-6,CASSEQGANSPLHF,TGTGCCAGCAGCGAACAGGGGGCGAATTCACCCCTCCACTTT
-,many,TRBV4-2,TRBJ1-2,CASSPLLITTGNYGYTF,TGTGCCAGCAGCCCGTTGCTCATAACAACAGGGAACTATGGCTACACCTTC
-,-,TRBV20-1,TRBJ1-1,CSARDQDSKPEAFF,TGCAGTGCTAGAGATCAGGACAGCAAGCCTGAAGCTTTCTTT
-,many,TRBV5-1,TRBJ2-2,CASSLGYESGELFF,TGCGCCAGCAGCTTAGGTTATGAATCCGGGGAGCTGTTTTTT
-,many,TRBV11-1,TRBJ2-5,CATPASDRPGLGGETQYF,TGTGCCACCCCCGCTTCAGATCGGCCGGGGCTAGGAGGAGAGACCCAGTACTTC
-,-,TRBV5-1,TRBJ2-7,CASSLERGGTYEQYF,TGCGCCAGCAGCTTGGAAAGGGGGGGGACCTACGAGCAGTACTTC
TRBD1,-,TRBV19,TRBJ1-2,CVSTPTGVLYGYTF,TGTGTCAGCACCCCAACAGGGGTACTATATGGCTACACCTTC
-,medium-sized,TRBV6-1,TRBJ1-2,CASRPGGKVYGYTF,TGTGCCAGCAGGCCTGGCGGAAAAGTTTATGGCTACACCTTC
-,once,TRBV19,TRBJ1-5,CASSLTSQGVNQPQHF,TGTGCCAGTAGTTTAACTTCACAGGGTGTAAATCAGCCCCAGCATTTT
TRBD2,few,TRBV6-1,TRBJ2-5,CASTPPGGYGETPYF,TGTGCCAGCACTCCCCCCGGGGGGTACGGGGAGACCCCTTACTTC
TRBD2,many,TRBV18,TRBJ2-1,CASSPRLAGGPNEQFF,TGTGCCAGCTCACCCCGACTAGCGGGAGGGCCTAATGAGCAGTTCTTC
TRBD2,many,TRBV7-3,TRBJ2-1,CASSLLAGGSYNEQFF,TGTGCCAGCAGCTTACTTGCGGGGGGTTCCTACAATGAGCAGTTCTTC
-,-,TRBV27,TRBJ1-6,CASTSGTRASPLHF,TGTGCCAGCACCTCGGGGACCCGGGCTTCACCCCTCCACTTT
-,many,TRBV20-1,TRBJ1-2,CSATRTDYGYTF,TGCAGTGCTACCCGGACAGATTATGGCTACACCTTC
-,medium-sized,TRBV6-1,TRBJ1-1,CAVSEWDTEAFF,TGTGCCGTTAGTGAGTGGGACACTGAAGCTTTCTTT
-,many,TRBV7-6,TRBJ1-4,CASQEKIGATNEKLFF,TGTGCCAGCCAAGAAAAAATCGGAGCAACTAATGAAAAACTGTTTTTT
-,-,TRBV10-3,TRBJ1-5,CAISEVSGLNQPQHF,TGTGCCATCAGTGAGGTGTCGGGTCTCAATCAGCCCCAGCATTTT
-,few,TRBV19,TRBJ1-1,CASSMVANTEAFF,TGTGCCAGTAGTATGGTGGCTAACACTGAAGCTTTCTTT
TRBD1,many,TRBV2,TRBJ2-1,CASLDRALFSEFF,TGTGCCAGCTTAGACAGGGCCTTGTTCTCGGAGTTCTTC
TRBD2,large,TRBV6-5,TRBJ2-1,CASSYDALAGYNEQFF,TGTGCCAGCAGTTACGATGCACTAGCGGGCTACAATGAGCAGTTCTTC
-,medium-sized,TRBV12-3/TRBV12-4,TRBJ1-4,CASSLHIGQGWELFF,TGTGCCAGCAGTTTGCACATCGGTCAGGGGTGGGAACTGTTTTTT
-,medium-sized,TRBV6-4,TRBJ2-3,CASSESQGWGTDTQYF,TGTGCCAGCAGTGAGTCACAGGGTTGGGGCACAGATACGCAGTATTTT
-,many,TRBV24-1,TRBJ1-1,CATSDSGVEAFF,TGTGCCACCAGTGATTCGGGAGTTGAAGCTTTCTTT
-,many,TRBV7-9,TRBJ2-3,CASSLAAAPDTQYF,TGTGCCAGCAGCTTAGCCGCGGCACCAGATACGCAGTATTTT
-,-,TRBV20-1,TRBJ2-1,CSASIQLEQFF,TGCAGTGCTAGTATCCAACTTGAGCAGTTCTTC
TRBD2,medium-sized,TRBV27,TRBJ2-1,CASRPLGLRNEQFF,TGTGCCAGCAGACCCTTGGGACTAAGGAATGAGCAGTTCTTC
TRBD2,few,TRBV6-1,TRBJ2-3,CASSAGTSGGHFTDTQYF,TGTGCCAGCAGTGCCGGGACTAGCGGGGGCCATTTCACAGATACGCAGTATTTT
TRBD1,many,TRBV11-1,TRBJ1-5,CASSLGQETNSNQPQHF,TGTGCCAGCAGCCTGGGACAGGAGACGAATAGCAATCAGCCCCAGCATTTT
-,medium-sized,TRBV28,TRBJ1-1,CASSLGGGENTEAFF,TGTGCCAGCAGTTTAGGAGGGGGAGAGAACACTGAAGCTTTCTTT
-,-,TRBV6-1,TRBJ2-5,CASSEASGVGPETQYF,TGTGCCAGCAGTGAAGCGAGTGGTGTGGGTCCGGAGACCCAGTACTTC
-,many,TRBV2,TRBJ1-2,CASTRDTNYGYTF,TGTGCCAGCACCCGGGACACAAACTATGGCTACACCTTC
-,medium-sized,TRBV6-2/TRBV6-3,TRBJ1-6,CASSYRREPLHF,TGTGCCAGCAGTTATCGGAGGGAACCCCTCCACTTT
-,few,TRBV6-1,TRBJ2-6,CASRDPGSLGPTVLTF,TGTGCCAGCCGGGACCCGGGGTCTCTGGGGCCAACAGTCCTGACTTTC
-,many,TRBV11-2,TRBJ1-1,CASSLGDRVETEAFF,TGTGCCAGCAGCTTAGGCGACCGGGTAGAGACTGAAGCTTTCTTT
-,few,TRBV28,TRBJ2-2,CASRPHRVSTGELFF,TGTGCCAGCAGGCCCCACAGGGTGAGCACCGGGGAGCTGTTTTTT